The next 30 T cell receptor beta chains were all read from a single sample in a study of T cell responses to AZD1222 COVID-19 vaccine. Assay used: immunoSEQ multiplex PCR; TCRdb lists only in-frame clones, some missing. The sample consists of 60,000 to 75,000 clones, about 85% of them appearing once. Sample: peripheral blood, taken on day 0 of AZD1222 vaccination. All receptors come from an adult in good health.

This chain links TRBV20-1 with TRBJ2-4; D remains ambiguous. This CDR3 has 11 residues. The V and J ends lost 7 bases and 4 bases respectively, with 8 bases between them. The germline V gene encodes CDR1 DFQATT and CDR2 SNEGSKA (reference sequence). CDR3 sequence reads: CSVHRKNIQYF. In DNA, the CDR3 is TGCAGTGTCCACAGAAAAAACATTCAGTACTTC.

The chain links TRBV10-3 to TRBJ2-5; TRBD1 agrees at 10 bases. The germline V gene encodes CDR1 ENHRY and CDR2 SYGVKD. Trimming at V came to 6 bases and at J to 2 bases, leaving 3 bases not matched to a gene. The CDR3 has 14 amino acids. CDR3 coding DNA: TGTGCCATCAGCTTGGACAGGGGGCAAGAGACCCAGTACTTC. Protein: CAISLDRGQETQYF.

The chain is built from TRBV6-5 and TRBJ1-4; no definite D call. CDR3 size: 14 residues. V dropped 3 bases and J dropped 7 bases, with 12 bases sitting between them. Germline V gene sequence: CDR1 MNHEY, CDR2 SVGAGI. CDR3 sequence reads: CASSYGGKGEKLFF. CDR3 DNA sequence: TGTGCCAGCAGTTATGGAGGGAAGGGTGAAAAACTGTTTTTT.

The chain joins TRBV6-5 to TRBJ1-6; D remains ambiguous. This CDR3 comprises 15 residues. Trimming pared 4 bases from V and 2 bases from J, leaving 9 bases between. Germline V gene data show CDR1 as MNHEY and CDR2 as SVGAGI. The CDR3 sequence is CASSSGVTYNSPLHF. The DNA of the CDR3 is TGTGCCAGCAGTTCCGGGGTCACCTATAATTCACCCCTCCACTTT.

This clone was observed a handful of times. The CDR3 loop reads CASSERPDYGYTF. CDR3 sequence (DNA): TGTGCCAGCAGTGAAAGACCTGACTATGGCTACACCTTC. J is TRBJ1-2 and V is TRBV2; D remains ambiguous. The CDR3 has 13 amino acids. Between the trimmed V and J ends, which lost 2 bases and 3 bases, there was a span of 7 bases. In germline, CDR1 is SNHLY, CDR2 FYNNEI. The whole variable domain, remainder taken from reference TRBV2 and TRBJ1-2, is EPEVTQTPSHQVTQMGQEVILRCVPISNHLYFYWYRQILGQKVEFLVSFYNNEISEKSEIFDDQFSVERPDGSNFTLKIRSTKLEDSAMYFCASSERPDYGYTFGSGTRLTVV.

The chain links TRBV2 to TRBJ2-2; D call uncertain. Germline V gene data show CDR1 as SNHLY and CDR2 as FYNNEI. The V gene lost 6 bases and the J gene lost 1 base, with 15 bases spanning the gap. The CDR3 spans 16 residues. CDR3 coding DNA: TGTGCCAGCAGGGACGACGAGAGCCTGAACACCGGGGAGCTGTTTTTT. This encodes CASRDDESLNTGELFF.

This clone is a singleton in its sample. This chain joins TRBV7-3 and TRBJ2-2, with D uncertain. The CDR3 covers 13 residues. From germline, CDR1 is SGHTA and CDR2 FQGTGA. V shed 5 bases and J shed 5 bases, with 9 bases lying between them. The CDR3 DNA sequence: TGTGCCAGCAGCGCTAGTCGTACCGGGGAGCTGTTTTTT. It specifies CASSASRTGELFF.

The rearrangement uses TRBV27 and TRBJ1-2, with 11 positions matching TRBD1. Looked up from germline, CDR1 is MNHEY and CDR2 is SMNVEV (reference sequence). The junction had 8 bases not matched to a gene; V was cut back by 3 bases and J by 8 bases. This CDR3 is built from 15 residues. CDR3 in amino acids: CASSFLGQGAGGYTF. CDR3 nucleotides: TGTGCCAGCAGTTTCCTTGGACAGGGGGCAGGCGGCTACACCTTC.

This chain links TRBV18 with TRBJ1-5; TRBD1 is a possible D gene (6 bases). Per germline, CDR1 KGHSH and CDR2 LQKENI. This CDR3 contains 15 residues. Trimming left V 3 bases short and J 3 bases short, with 12 bases between. DNA of the CDR3: TGTGCCAGCTCACCGCCGGGGGCAGTCAATCAGCCCCAGCATTTT. Translating it yields CASSPPGAVNQPQHF.

This sequence joins TRBV3-1 (or the pseudogene TRBV3-2) and TRBJ1-5; tentative D call: TRBD1 (6 bases). CDR3 length equals 16 residues. V lost 1 base to trimming and J lost 2 bases, with 12 bases between them. Germline CDR1 and CDR2: LGHDT and YNNKEL (reference sequence). As DNA, the CDR3 is TGTGCCAGCAGCCAAGGGTTAGGGGGAGGCAATCAGCCCCAGCATTTT. Amino acids: CASSQGLGGGNQPQHF.

V and J are TRBV11-1 and TRBJ1-3; the D gene is possibly TRBD1 (5 bases). Trimming shortened V by 5 bases and J by 0 bases, and 11 bases separated the two germline ends. The CDR3 has 15 residues. Germline-derived CDR1 and CDR2 are SGHAT and FQDESV (reference sequence). CDR3 sequence reads: CASSSRAFSGNTIYF. The CDR3 DNA follows: TGTGCCAGCAGCAGCAGGGCCTTCTCTGGAAACACCATATATTTT.

This rearrangement joins TRBV25-1 to TRBJ1-2; a possible D gene is TRBD1 (6 bases). The germline CDR1 and CDR2 sequences are MGHDK and SYGVNS. Trimming cost V 6 bases and J 7 bases, with 12 bases left between them. This CDR3 is 12 amino acids long. DNA of the CDR3: TGTGCCAGCAGCCCTGGAGGGGGTGGCTACACCTTC. This codes for CASSPGGGGYTF.

The chain links TRBV19 to TRBJ1-6; perhaps TRBD1 as D (5 bases). V gave up 5 bases and J gave up 6 bases, with 14 bases separating them. The CDR3 loop spans 15 amino acids. Germline CDR1 is LNHDA and CDR2 is SQIVND (reference sequence). This chain's CDR3 is CASSADVGGNSPLHF. The CDR3 DNA reads TGTGCCAGTAGTGCCGACGTTGGGGGTAATTCACCCCTCCACTTT.

V usage is TRBV5-4 and J usage is TRBJ2-7, with D perhaps TRBD2 (6 bases). CDR3 length: 14 amino acids. CDR1 is SGHNT, CDR2 YYREEE, per germline (reference sequence). Trimming removed 4 bases at V and 4 bases at J, with 15 bases between. The CDR3 DNA reads as TGTGCCAGCAGCCCTACGGGGGTGGGGTACGAGCAGTACTTC. Translation gives CASSPTGVGYEQYF. The full variable domain, its missing parts supplied by reference TRBV5-4 and TRBJ2-7, is ETGVTQSPTHLIKTRGQQVTLRCSSQSGHNTVSWYQQALGQGPQFIFQYYREEENGRGNFPPRFSGLQFPNYSSELNVNALELDDSALYLCASSPTGVGYEQYFGPGTRLTVT.

V usage is TRBV6-1 and J usage is TRBJ2-7; no firm D call. The CDR3 is made up of 13 amino acids. Between the trimmed V and J ends, which lost 0 bases and 9 bases, there was a span of 12 bases. Germline values: CDR1 MNHNS, CDR2 SASEGT. The CDR3 protein is CASSEAPSSWQYF. For the CDR3, the DNA is TGTGCCAGCAGTGAAGCTCCCTCGTCATGGCAGTACTTC.

J is TRBJ2-7 and V is TRBV29-1, with D perhaps TRBD1 or TRBD2 (5 bases each). CDR3 length: 15 residues. V was pared by 4 bases and J by 3 bases, with 19 bases between. CDR1 and CDR2 from the germline V gene are SQVTM and ANQGSEA. In nucleotides, the CDR3 is TGCAGCGTTGCTAGAGTCCAGGGAGTTGACTACGAGCAGTACTTC. Its protein product is CSVARVQGVDYEQYF.

The V and J genes are TRBV27 and TRBJ1-1, with D possibly TRBD1 on 6 matching bases. The V gene lost 9 bases and the J gene lost 8 bases, with 13 bases spanning the gap. CDR1 is MNHEY and CDR2 is SMNVEV in the germline V gene (reference sequence). The CDR3 length is 11 residues. CDR3 sequence reads: CASRRGAEAFF. The DNA of the CDR3 is TGTGCCAGTCGAAGGGGGGCCGAAGCTTTCTTT.

This clone was seen more than once but under ten times. The chain carries TRBV10-1 and TRBJ1-6, with no clear D. CDR1 is WNHNN, CDR2 SYGVQD, per germline (reference sequence). This CDR3 region has 14 residues. V lost 3 bases and J 6 bases, leaving 9 bases between the germline ends. Written as DNA, the CDR3 is TGCGCCAGCAGTGACGATGGAGGTAATTCACCCCTCCACTTT. Its translation: CASSDDGGNSPLHF.

The chain links TRBV7-2 to TRBJ2-3, with a weak D call TRBD2 (6 bases). Trimming left V 4 bases short and J 1 base short, with 15 bases between. CDR3 length: 16 residues. From germline, CDR1 is SGHTA and CDR2 FQGNSA. The CDR3 DNA reads as TGTGCCAGCAGCTGGGGGGTAGGAGGGGGCACAGATACGCAGTATTTT. Its translation is CASSWGVGGGTDTQYF.

This chain uses TRBV5-1 with TRBJ1-3; 7 bases are shared with TRBD1. Germline loops: CDR1 SGHRS, CDR2 YFSETQ. The CDR3 length is 16 residues. Unmatched junction bases numbered 11, after V lost 0 bases and J lost 8 bases. CDR3 loop: CASSLGQTGSGYTIYF. DNA of the CDR3: TGCGCCAGCAGCTTGGGGCAGACAGGGAGTGGGTACACCATATATTTT.

The V and J genes are TRBV19 and TRBJ1-2; D gene ambiguous. The CDR3 sequence is 14 residues long. V was cut by 0 bases and J by 2 bases, with 7 bases left in between. The germline gives CDR1 LNHDA, CDR2 SQIVND (reference sequence). CDR3 sequence (DNA): TGTGCCAGTAGTATAGATTCTGGGAACTATGGCTACACCTTC. Its translation is CASSIDSGNYGYTF. Combining the CDR3 with reference TRBV19 and TRBJ1-2 gives the whole variable domain DGGITQSPKYLFRKEGQNVTLSCEQNLNHDAMYWYRQDPGQGLRLIYYSQIVNDFQKGDIAEGYSVSREKKESFPLTVTSAQKNPTAFYLCASSIDSGNYGYTFGSGTRLTVV.

The V gene is TRBV6-5, the J gene TRBJ1-5; perhaps TRBD1 as D (5 bases). The CDR3 runs to 15 residues. Germline V gene lookup returns CDR1 MNHEY and CDR2 SVGAGI. Deletions cut 6 bases from V and 0 bases from J, with 12 bases between. This chain's CDR3 is CASRGLGYSNQPQHF. In DNA, the CDR3 is TGTGCCAGCAGGGGACTTGGGTATAGCAATCAGCCCCAGCATTTT.

The J gene is TRBJ1-3, the V gene TRBV5-3; 7 nucleotides line up with TRBD1. TRBV5-3 is an open reading frame whose function is uncertain. CDR3 size: 19 residues. V dropped 3 bases and J dropped 0; count of bases not matched to a gene: 15. The CDR3 is CARSSPQGQSPSSGNTIYF. CDR3 in DNA: TGTGCCAGAAGCTCACCACAGGGACAGTCGCCGAGCTCTGGAAACACCATATATTTT.

This clone was recorded once. V and J are TRBV12-3 or TRBV12-4 and TRBJ1-1, with D uncertain. Deletions cut 2 bases from V and 4 bases from J, with 8 bases between. The CDR3 runs 13 residues. The CDR3 DNA sequence: TGTGCCAGCAGTTTATTAATTTCCACTGAAGCTTTCTTT. It translates to CASSLLISTEAFF.

CDR3 protein: CATSRDTGRDTGELFF. The CDR3 DNA follows: TGTGCCACCAGCAGAGATACGGGGAGGGACACCGGGGAGCTGTTTTTT. The V and J genes are TRBV15 and TRBJ2-2, with 7 bases identical to TRBD2. The germline gives CDR1 LNHNV, CDR2 YYDKDF (reference sequence). This CDR3 has 16 residues. With 0 bases clipped from V and 3 bases from J, the junction kept 4 bases outside the gene matches.

The chain is built from TRBV10-2 and TRBJ1-1; D remains unclear. CDR1 is WSHSY and CDR2 is SAAADI in the germline V gene. The V end lost 3 bases, the J end lost 10 bases, and 9 bases lay between the germline ends. The length of the CDR3 is 11 residues. The CDR3 bases are TGCGCCAGCAGTGAACGAGAGGGAGCTTTCTTT. Translating it yields CASSEREGAFF.

V is TRBV19 and J is TRBJ1-3; D is uncertain. Trimming pared 7 bases from V and 0 bases from J, leaving 10 bases between. Germline V CDR1 and CDR2: LNHDA, SQIVND (reference sequence). The CDR3 is 14 residues long. CDR3 residues: CASKAAISGNTIYF. The DNA of the CDR3 is TGTGCCAGTAAGGCGGCAATCTCTGGAAACACCATATATTTT.

The chain employs TRBV7-2 and TRBJ2-1; no definite D call. Germline CDR1 and CDR2: SGHTA and FQGNSA. V was pared by 5 bases and J by 0 bases, with 14 bases between. The CDR3 is 16 amino acids. CDR3 nucleotide sequence: TGTGCCAGCAGCGGACCCAACAGTGACTCCTACAATGAGCAGTTCTTC. Its protein is CASSGPNSDSYNEQFF.

The chain uses TRBV19 and TRBJ1-1, with unresolved D. The germline V gene has CDR1 LNHDA and CDR2 SQIVND (reference sequence). The V gene lost 5 bases and the J gene lost 5 bases, with 15 bases spanning the gap. The length of the CDR3 is 14 residues. The CDR3, as DNA: TGTGCCAGTAGTGCGGTCGGCGGTTTGACTGAAGCTTTCTTT. Translated, it gives CASSAVGGLTEAFF.

This clone was seen only once. V is TRBV12-3 or TRBV12-4 and J is TRBJ1-2; the match to TRBD1 covers 10 bases. The CDR3 has 13 amino acids. V was clipped by 3 bases and J by 8 bases; unmatched bases: 3. The CDR3 loop is CASSFGTGVGYTF. The CDR3 DNA reads as TGTGCCAGCAGTTTTGGGACAGGGGTCGGCTACACCTTC.